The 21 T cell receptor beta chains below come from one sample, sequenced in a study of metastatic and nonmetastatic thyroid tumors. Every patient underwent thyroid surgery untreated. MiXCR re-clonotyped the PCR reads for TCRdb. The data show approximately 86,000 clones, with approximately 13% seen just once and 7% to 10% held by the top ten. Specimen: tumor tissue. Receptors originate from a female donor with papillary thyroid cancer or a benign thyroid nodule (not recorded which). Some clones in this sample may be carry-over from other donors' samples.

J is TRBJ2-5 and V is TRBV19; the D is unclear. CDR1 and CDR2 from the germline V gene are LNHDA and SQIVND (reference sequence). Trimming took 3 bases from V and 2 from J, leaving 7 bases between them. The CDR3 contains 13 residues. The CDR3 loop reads CASSIGLQETQYF. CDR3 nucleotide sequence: TGTGCCAGTAGTATTGGGCTACAAGAGACCCAGTACTTC.

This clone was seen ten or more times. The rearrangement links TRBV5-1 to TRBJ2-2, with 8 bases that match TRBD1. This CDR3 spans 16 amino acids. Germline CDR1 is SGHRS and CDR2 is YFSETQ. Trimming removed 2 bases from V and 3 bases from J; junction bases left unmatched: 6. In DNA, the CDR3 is TGCGCCAGCAGCTTCGGGACAGGTTTGGACACCGGGGAGCTGTTTTTT. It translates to CASSFGTGLDTGELFF.

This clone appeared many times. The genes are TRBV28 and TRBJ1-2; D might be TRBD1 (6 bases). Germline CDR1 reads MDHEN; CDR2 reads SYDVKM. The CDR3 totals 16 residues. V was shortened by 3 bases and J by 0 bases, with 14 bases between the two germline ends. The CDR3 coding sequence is TGTGCCAGCAGTTTCTCCCTTAGGGGGTCTAACTATGGCTACACCTTC. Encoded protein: CASSFSLRGSNYGYTF.

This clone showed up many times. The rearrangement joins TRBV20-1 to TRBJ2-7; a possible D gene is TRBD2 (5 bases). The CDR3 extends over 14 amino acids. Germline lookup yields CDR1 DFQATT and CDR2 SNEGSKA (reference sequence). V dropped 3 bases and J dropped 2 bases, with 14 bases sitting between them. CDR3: CSASPQTGTYEQYF. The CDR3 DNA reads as TGCAGTGCTAGTCCCCAGACGGGGACCTACGAGCAGTACTTC.

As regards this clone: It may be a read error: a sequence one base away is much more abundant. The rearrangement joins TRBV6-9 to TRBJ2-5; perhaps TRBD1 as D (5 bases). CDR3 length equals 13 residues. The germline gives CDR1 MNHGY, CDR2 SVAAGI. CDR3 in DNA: TGCGCCAGCAGTTCACAGGTTGGGGATACCCAGTACTTC. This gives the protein CASSSQVGDTQYF.

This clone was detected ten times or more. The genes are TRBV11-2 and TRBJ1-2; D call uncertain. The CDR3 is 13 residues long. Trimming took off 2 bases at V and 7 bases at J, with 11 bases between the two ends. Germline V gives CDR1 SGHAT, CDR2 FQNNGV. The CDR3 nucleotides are TGTGCCAGCAGCTTACGGGGTGGTACTGGCTACACCTTC. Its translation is CASSLRGGTGYTF. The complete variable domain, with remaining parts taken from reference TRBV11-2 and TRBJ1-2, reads EAGVAQSPRYKIIEKRQSVAFWCNPISGHATLYWYQQILGQGPKLLIQFQNNGVVDDSQLPKDRFSAERLKGVDSTLKIQPAKLEDSAVYLCASSLRGGTGYTFGSGTRLTVV.

The CDR3 nucleotides read TGCGCCAGCAGCTTGGGGCTAGCGGGAGCCTCCTACGAGCAGTACTTC. It yields the protein CASSLGLAGASYEQYF. The rearrangement uses TRBV5-1 and TRBJ2-7; TRBD2 aligns across 10 bases. From germline, CDR1 is SGHRS and CDR2 YFSETQ. The CDR3 loop spans 16 amino acids. The V and J ends lost 0 bases and 0 bases, in that order; junction bases with no gene match: 3.

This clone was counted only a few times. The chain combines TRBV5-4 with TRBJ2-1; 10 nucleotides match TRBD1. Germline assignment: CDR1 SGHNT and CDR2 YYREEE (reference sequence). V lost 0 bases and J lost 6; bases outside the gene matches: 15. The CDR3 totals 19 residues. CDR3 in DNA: TGTGCCAGCAGCTTGGAGCTGGGACAGGGGCGATTTTTGTTCAATGAGCAGTTCTTC. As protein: CASSLELGQGRFLFNEQFF.

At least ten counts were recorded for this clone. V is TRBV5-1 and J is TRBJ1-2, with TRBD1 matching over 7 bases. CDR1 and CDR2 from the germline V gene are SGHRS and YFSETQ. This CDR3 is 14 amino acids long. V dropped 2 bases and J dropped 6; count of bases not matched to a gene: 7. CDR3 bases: TGCGCCAGCAGCTTCCGACAGGGAAGTCATGGCTACACCTTC. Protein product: CASSFRQGSHGYTF.

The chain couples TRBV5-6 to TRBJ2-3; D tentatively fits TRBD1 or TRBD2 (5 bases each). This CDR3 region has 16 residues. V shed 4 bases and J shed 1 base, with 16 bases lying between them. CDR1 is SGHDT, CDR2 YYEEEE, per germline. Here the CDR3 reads CASSTVLSGRTDTQYF. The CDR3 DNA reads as TGTGCCAGCAGCACGGTACTATCGGGGCGCACAGATACGCAGTATTTT.

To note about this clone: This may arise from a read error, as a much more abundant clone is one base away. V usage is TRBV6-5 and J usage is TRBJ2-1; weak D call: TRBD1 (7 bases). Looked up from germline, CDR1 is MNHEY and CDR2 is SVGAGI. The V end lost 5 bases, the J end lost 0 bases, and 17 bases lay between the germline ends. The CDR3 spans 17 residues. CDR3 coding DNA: TGTGCCAGCAGTCCCGCCAGGGGGGTAATCTCCTACAATGAGCAGTTCTTC. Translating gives CASSPARGVISYNEQFF.

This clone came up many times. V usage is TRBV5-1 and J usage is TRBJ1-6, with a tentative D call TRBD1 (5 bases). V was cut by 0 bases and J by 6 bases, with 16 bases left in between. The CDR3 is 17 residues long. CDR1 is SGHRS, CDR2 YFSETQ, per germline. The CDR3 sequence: CASSLGTTGLINSPLHF. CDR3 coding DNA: TGCGCCAGCAGCTTGGGGACCACGGGACTGATTAATTCACCCCTCCACTTT.

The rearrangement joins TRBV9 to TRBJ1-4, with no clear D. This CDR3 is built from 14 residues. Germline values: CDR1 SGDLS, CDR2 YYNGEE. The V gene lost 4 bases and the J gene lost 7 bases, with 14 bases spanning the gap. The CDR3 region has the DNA TGTGCCAGCAGCCCAGAGAGTAGTATTGAAAAACTGTTTTTT. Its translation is CASSPESSIEKLFF.

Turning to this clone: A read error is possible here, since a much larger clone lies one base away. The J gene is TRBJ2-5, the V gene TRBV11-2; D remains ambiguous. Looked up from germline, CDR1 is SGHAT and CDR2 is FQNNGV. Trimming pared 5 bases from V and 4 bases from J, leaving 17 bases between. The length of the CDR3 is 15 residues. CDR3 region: CASSPDMLGRETQYF. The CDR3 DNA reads TGTGCCAGCAGCCCTGACATGTTAGGTAGAGAGACCCAGTACTTC.

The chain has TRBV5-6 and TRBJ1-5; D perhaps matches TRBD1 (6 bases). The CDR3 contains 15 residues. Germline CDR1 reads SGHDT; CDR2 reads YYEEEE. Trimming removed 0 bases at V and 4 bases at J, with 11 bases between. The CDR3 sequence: CASSLAAGVNQPQHF. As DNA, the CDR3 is TGTGCCAGCAGCTTGGCGGCAGGGGTAAATCAGCCCCAGCATTTT.

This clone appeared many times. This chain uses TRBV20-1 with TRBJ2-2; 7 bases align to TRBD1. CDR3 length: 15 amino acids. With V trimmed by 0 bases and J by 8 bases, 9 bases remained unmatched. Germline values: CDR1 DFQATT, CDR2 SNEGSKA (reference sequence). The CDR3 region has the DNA TGCAGTGCTAGAGATTCTAGACAGGGAAGGGGGGAGCTGTTTTTT. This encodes CSARDSRQGRGELFF.

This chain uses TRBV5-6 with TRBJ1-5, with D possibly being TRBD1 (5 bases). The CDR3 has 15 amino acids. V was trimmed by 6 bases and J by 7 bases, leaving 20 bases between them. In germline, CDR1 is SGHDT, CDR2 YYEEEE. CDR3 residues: CASIASGLKGQPQHF. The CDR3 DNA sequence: TGTGCCAGCATCGCAAGCGGCCTTAAGGGGCAGCCCCAGCATTTT. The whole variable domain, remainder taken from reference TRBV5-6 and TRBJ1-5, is DAGVTQSPTHLIKTRGQQVTLRCSPKSGHDTVSWYQQALGQGPQFIFQYYEEEERQRGNFPDRFSGHQFPNYSSELNVNALLLGDSALYLCASIASGLKGQPQHFGDGTRLSIL.

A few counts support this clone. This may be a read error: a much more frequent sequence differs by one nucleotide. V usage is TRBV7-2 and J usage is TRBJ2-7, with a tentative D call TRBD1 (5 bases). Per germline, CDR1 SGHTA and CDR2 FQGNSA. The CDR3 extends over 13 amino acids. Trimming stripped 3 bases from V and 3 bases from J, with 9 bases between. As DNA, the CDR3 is TGTGCCAGCAGCTTTGGGGCTATCTACGAGCAGTACTTC. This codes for CASSFGAIYEQYF.

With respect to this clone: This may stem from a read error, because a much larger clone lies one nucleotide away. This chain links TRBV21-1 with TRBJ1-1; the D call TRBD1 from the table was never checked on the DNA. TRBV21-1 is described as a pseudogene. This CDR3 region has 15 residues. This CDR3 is CASSTRGGRGTEAFF. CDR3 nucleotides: TGTGCCAGCAGCACTCGTGGGGGGCGGGGCACTGAAGCTTTCTTT.

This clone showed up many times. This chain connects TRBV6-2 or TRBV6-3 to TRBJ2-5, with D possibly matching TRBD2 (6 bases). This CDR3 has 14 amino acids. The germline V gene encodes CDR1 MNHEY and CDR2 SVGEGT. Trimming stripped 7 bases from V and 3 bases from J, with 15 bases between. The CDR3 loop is CASMALGEEETQYF. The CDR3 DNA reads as TGTGCCAGCATGGCGTTGGGGGAGGAAGAGACCCAGTACTTC.

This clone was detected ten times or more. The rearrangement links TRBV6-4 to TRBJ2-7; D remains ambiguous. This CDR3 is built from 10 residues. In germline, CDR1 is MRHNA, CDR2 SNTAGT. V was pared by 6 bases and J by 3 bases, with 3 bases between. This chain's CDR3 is CASRVYEQYF. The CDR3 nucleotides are TGTGCCAGCAGAGTCTACGAGCAGTACTTC.